This T cell receptor beta chain was sequenced for a study of cytomegalovirus exposure and HLA in healthy donors. Whole-study findings and limits: Later analysis revealed greater clonal expansion in HLA-associated TCR beta chains than in equally common others. Common viral pathogens were later found to be apparently linked to several of the most significant clusters.

The primer mix had 60 Vbeta and 13 Jbeta primers. In the authors' workflow: The authors later counted roughly 79 million unique TCR beta chains, roughly 10 million of them shared. The method was immunoSEQ multiplex PCR; TCRdb's version includes in-frame clones alone and lacks a portion of them. V and J calls and clone size come straight from that table; D and trimming were deduced from the DNA. The table includes around 190,000 clones, over 70% detected once. Germline loops: CDR1 MNHNY, CDR2 SVGAGI (reference sequence). Germline trimming cut 8 bases from V and 1 base from J; bases unmatched to any gene: 10. The CDR3 length is 15 residues. This clone was picked up a small number of times. What it binds is not known.

The specimen sequenced was PBMCs. This TCR came from a woman aged 50 to 65 in good health and CMV-seronegative. The rearrangement links TRBV6-6 to TRBJ1-1; 7 bases are a match to TRBD1. The CDR3 DNA follows: TGTGCCAGCGATTACCCAGGACAGGCGAACACTGAAGCTTTCTTT. Translated: CASDYPGQANTEAFF.